Ten or more counts support the clone carrying this T cell receptor beta chain. This CDR3 is 15 amino acids long. The V end lost 1 base, the J end lost 0 bases, and 7 bases lay between the germline ends. Germline V gene lookup returns CDR1 SGHTA and CDR2 FQGNSA. Through Arm-PCR of CDR3 regions and iRepertoire HTBI primers, TCR beta libraries were built. TCRdb re-analysed the multiplex PCR reads in MiXCR, keeping a single row per CDR3 protein. Here the sample spans roughly 400,000 distinct CDR3 sequences, around 21% being singletons. Documented time point: persistent/refractory GD, antithyroid drugs over 5 years with positive TRAb. The TCR library was made from RNA extracted from PBMCs. These data originate in a study of regulatory T cells in long-lasting Graves disease.

This chain links TRBV7-2 with TRBJ2-4; TRBD2 might be the D (5 bases). Specimen: peripheral blood mononuclear cells (PBMCs), collected when the disease was refractory, from a patient treated with antithyroid drugs. This clonotype originated in a female donor with Graves disease. CDR3 sequence (DNA): TGTGCCAGCAGCTTAGGAGGGCTAGCCAAAAACATTCAGTACTTC. Translation: CASSLGGLAKNIQYF.